These T cell receptor beta chains were read from a single sample in a study of cytomegalovirus exposure and HLA in healthy donors. TCRdb's table, derived via immunoSEQ multiplex PCR, lists solely in-frame clones and lacks some. The sample has around 150,000 clones; 80% to 95% are singletons. The material sequenced was PBMCs. These receptors came from a man younger than 35 in good health and CMV-seronegative. CDR3s include the opening cysteine and the closing phenylalanine or tryptophan. D genes are given only for firm matches. Some rows have no size entry. The others give once, few or many, or a class for an expanded clone.

D gene,clone size,J gene,V gene,CDR3 DNA,CDR3 protein
TRBD2,-,TRBJ2-2,TRBV10-1,TGCGCCAGCAGTGACCTAGCGGGAGGGCGTGGGGAGCTGTTTTTT,CASSDLAGGRGELFF
TRBD1,-,TRBJ2-5,TRBV9,TGTGCCAGCAGCGTAGATTCGACAGGGCACTTCCGTGGGACCCAGTACTTC,CASSVDSTGHFRGTQYF
TRBD2,-,TRBJ2-3,TRBV2,TGTGCCAGCACCCTCTACCTGGGACTAGCAGAAGATACGCAGTATTTT,CASTLYLGLAEDTQYF
TRBD1,-,TRBJ1-5,TRBV6-1,TGTGCCAGCAGTGACAAAACAGGGGCATCGCATCAGCCCCAGCATTTT,CASSDKTGASHQPQHF
TRBD1,-,TRBJ1-4,TRBV5-8,TGTGCCAGCAGCTACCAGGGGGCATTTGCAAAACTGTTTTTT,CASSYQGAFAKLFF
TRBD1,-,TRBJ2-3,TRBV10-3,TGTGCCATCAGTGATACCCGAGCGGACAGGGGGTTAGATACGCAGTATTTT,CAISDTRADRGLDTQYF
-,once,TRBJ1-1,TRBV6-1,TGTGCCAGCAGGCGGGGAGGAGGTGGCACTGAAGCTTTCTTT,CASRRGGGGTEAFF
TRBD1,-,TRBJ2-7,TRBV15,TGTGCCACCAGCAGAGGTAGGGGGCTTGCCTACGAGCAGTACTTC,CATSRGRGLAYEQYF
-,-,TRBJ2-1,TRBV5-1,TGCGCCAGCAGCCCGATACGGACAAACTACAATGAGCAGTTCTTC,CASSPIRTNYNEQFF
TRBD2,-,TRBJ2-1,TRBV14,TGTGCCAGCAGCCATAGCGGGAGGGCCAGCGTTGAGCAGTTCTTC,CASSHSGRASVEQFF
TRBD2,-,TRBJ2-5,TRBV5-6,TGTGCCAGCAGCATTAGCGGGGGGGCTAGGGAGACCCAGTACTTC,CASSISGGARETQYF
TRBD1,-,TRBJ1-4,TRBV5-1,TGCGCCAGCAGCCAGGGGGGCCTAGGGCCCGAAAAACTGTTTTTT,CASSQGGLGPEKLFF
TRBD1,-,TRBJ1-5,TRBV28,TGTGCCAGCAGTCCCTCCGGGACAGGGTTGCAGCCCCAGCATTTT,CASSPSGTGLQPQHF
-,-,TRBJ1-3,TRBV5-8,TGTGCCAGCAGCTTCACTGGAAACACCATATATTTT,CASSFTGNTIYF
-,once,TRBJ1-3,TRBV4-3,TGCGCCAGCAGCCCCGTCGGCCAGGGGACTGGAAACACCATATATTTT,CASSPVGQGTGNTIYF
TRBD1,-,TRBJ1-1,TRBV7-2,TGTGCCAGCAGCTCCAGGGGGATGAGCACTGAAGCTTTCTTT,CASSSRGMSTEAFF
TRBD1,-,TRBJ1-5,TRBV5-1,TGCGCCAGCAGCTTGGGGGACAGAACTAATCAGCCCCAGCATTTT,CASSLGDRTNQPQHF
TRBD1,-,TRBJ1-2,TRBV9,TGTGCCAGCAGCCCGCACAGGGGGACTGGCTACACCTTC,CASSPHRGTGYTF
TRBD2,-,TRBJ2-2,TRBV6-5,TGTGCCAGCACGGGGGGGCAGGGTAATACCGGGGAGCTGTTTTTT,CASTGGQGNTGELFF
TRBD1,-,TRBJ1-1,TRBV25-1,TGTGCCAGCAGTCATCGGACAGGGGGGAGTGCTGAAGCTTTCTTT,CASSHRTGGSAEAFF
-,-,TRBJ1-5,TRBV15,TGTGCCACCAGCAGAGATAGGGCAGGGGATCAGCCCCAGCATTTT,CATSRDRAGDQPQHF
TRBD2,-,TRBJ2-3,TRBV29-1,TGCAGCGCATGGGCGGGAGGCCTTACGTCAGATACGCAGTATTTT,CSAWAGGLTSDTQYF
TRBD2,-,TRBJ2-7,TRBV7-9,TGTGCCAGCAGCTCCGCCGCGGGGGGTAACGAGCAGTACTTC,CASSSAAGGNEQYF
-,-,TRBJ1-3,TRBV7-6,TGTGCCAGCAGGCCAGGGTTAAGCTCTGGAAACACCATATATTTT,CASRPGLSSGNTIYF
TRBD2,-,TRBJ2-3,TRBV5-5,TGTGCCAGCAGCCATGCGGGGGGGGATACGCAGTATTTT,CASSHAGGDTQYF
-,-,TRBJ1-2,TRBV7-3,TGTGCCAGCAGCTCCAGCCCAGGGGTGTCGAGTGGCTACACCTTC,CASSSSPGVSSGYTF
-,-,TRBJ1-5,TRBV7-9,TGTGCCAGCAGCCCGGACTACTCCAATCAGCCCCAGCATTTT,CASSPDYSNQPQHF
TRBD1,-,TRBJ1-4,TRBV11-2,TGTGCCAGCAGCTTAGGGCGGACAGGGGGTGGTTTTAGTGAAAAACTGTTTTTT,CASSLGRTGGGFSEKLFF
-,-,TRBJ2-7,TRBV5-4,TGTGCCAGCAGCCCACAAGGTAGGAGGTACGAGCAGTACTTC,CASSPQGRRYEQYF
TRBD1,-,TRBJ1-2,TRBV7-9,TGTGCCAGCACCTCGACAGGGATTAACTATGGCTACACCTTC,CASTSTGINYGYTF
TRBD1,-,TRBJ1-1,TRBV6-1,TGTGCCAGCAGTGAATCAGGGGGGATGGCTGAAGCTTTCTTT,CASSESGGMAEAFF
-,once,TRBJ2-1,TRBV5-1,TGCGCCAGCAGCTTGGAAGGAGTTGAACTGTTGAATGAGCAGTTCTTC,CASSLEGVELLNEQFF
TRBD2,-,TRBJ2-1,TRBV6-6,TGTGCCAGCAGTTATATGACTAGCGGGAGGTTCAATGAGCAGTTCTTC,CASSYMTSGRFNEQFF
-,-,TRBJ1-3,TRBV19,TGTGCCAGTAGCGACACGGTAGACTCTGGAAACACCATATATTTT,CASSDTVDSGNTIYF
-,-,TRBJ2-1,TRBV6-6,TGTGCCTCCTGGGGGCTGGGTGCCTACAATGAGCAGTTCTTC,CASWGLGAYNEQFF
-,-,TRBJ2-2,TRBV11-3,TGTGCCAGCAGCTTAGATCAGGGGGGAACCACAATCACCGGGGAGCTGTTTTTT,CASSLDQGGTTITGELFF
TRBD1,once,TRBJ2-5,TRBV4-1,TGCGCCAGCAGCCAAGTCTACAGGGGGCAAGAGACCCAGTACTTC,CASSQVYRGQETQYF
TRBD1,few,TRBJ1-1,TRBV19,TGTGCCAGTAGTATAGAGGACAGGGGGCGAGCTTTCTTT,CASSIEDRGRAFF
-,-,TRBJ1-2,TRBV6-5,TGTGCCAGCAGTCAAACTAACTATGGCTACACCTTC,CASSQTNYGYTF
TRBD2,-,TRBJ2-1,TRBV5-4,TGTGCCAGCAGCCAGGGGCTCGCGGGGGGGACCCTATACAATGAGCAGTTCTTC,CASSQGLAGGTLYNEQFF
-,-,TRBJ1-1,TRBV10-3,TGTGCCATCAAACAGCAGAACACTGAAGCTTTCTTT,CAIKQQNTEAFF
TRBD2,once,TRBJ2-7,TRBV7-8,TGTGCCAGCAGCCGCGGGACTAGCGGGGTCGAGCAGTACTTC,CASSRGTSGVEQYF
-,few,TRBJ1-2,TRBV19,TGTGCCAGCTCCCTTATCTGGACACCCGTAGACCAATATGGCTACACCTTC,CASSLIWTPVDQYGYTF